Listed below are T cell receptor beta chains from one sample, sequenced in a study of cytomegalovirus exposure and HLA in healthy donors. Data came from immunoSEQ multiplex PCR; TCRdb stores just in-frame clones and leaves some out. The table for this sample gives 120,000 to 150,000 clones. Sequencing was performed on PBMCs. These receptors were collected from a young woman in good health and CMV-seronegative. CDR3s include the opening cysteine and the closing phenylalanine or tryptophan. The D gene is left open where the match is weak.

cdr3_nt | cdr3_aa | j_call | v_call | d_call | cdr3_length
TGTGCCAGCAGCACAAGGGACAGGGGACTAGAGACCCAGTACTTC | CASSTRDRGLETQYF | TRBJ2-5 | TRBV13 | TRBD1 | 15
TGCAGCGTAAAACAAGTTCTAGCCAAAAACATTCAGTACTTC | CSVKQVLAKNIQYF | TRBJ2-4 | TRBV29-1 | - | 14
TGTGCCAGCAGCTTAGTTACAGGGGGCCCTATCCGGGGGAAGACCCAGTACTTC | CASSLVTGGPIRGKTQYF | TRBJ2-5 | TRBV7-9 | TRBD1 | 18
TGTGCCAGCAGCGAGGGCAGGGGGGACTATGGCTACACCTTC | CASSEGRGDYGYTF | TRBJ1-2 | TRBV6-5 | TRBD1 | 14
TGTGCCAGCAGTGGTTTCGAGGTCGGGGAAAAACTGTTTTTT | CASSGFEVGEKLFF | TRBJ1-4 | TRBV7-2 | - | 14
TGCAGCGTGGGATTTAGCGGGTTAGCCGGGGAGCTGTTTTTT | CSVGFSGLAGELFF | TRBJ2-2 | TRBV29-1 | TRBD2 | 14
TGTGCCATCTCCCTAGCGGGTAGGGACTCCTACAATGAGCAGTTCTTC | CAISLAGRDSYNEQFF | TRBJ2-1 | TRBV10-3 | TRBD2 | 16
TGCGCCAGCAGCATAAAACAGGGCTACGAGCAGTACTTC | CASSIKQGYEQYF | TRBJ2-7 | TRBV5-1 | - | 13
TGTGCCAGCAGTACTCAGGGACTTACTGAAGCTTTCTTT | CASSTQGLTEAFF | TRBJ1-1 | TRBV27 | - | 13
TGCAGCGTTTACCGGGACATAACAGATACGCAGTATTTT | CSVYRDITDTQYF | TRBJ2-3 | TRBV29-1 | - | 13
TGTGCCAGCAGCGGCGGTGAAGCTTTCTTT | CASSGGEAFF | TRBJ1-1 | TRBV6-1 | - | 10
TGTGCCATCAGCCGACTAGCGGCAGACACAGATACGCAGTATTTT | CAISRLAADTDTQYF | TRBJ2-3 | TRBV10-3 | TRBD2 | 15
TGCGCCAGCAGCCAAGAGGGCCTTGCGAATGAGCAGTTCTTC | CASSQEGLANEQFF | TRBJ2-1 | TRBV4-1 | - | 14
TGTGCCAGTAGTACCCAGGTGGGGGGCGAGCAGTACTTC | CASSTQVGGEQYF | TRBJ2-7 | TRBV19 | - | 13
TGTGCCACTCCTCCCCGGACTCCTCAAGAGACCCAGTACTTC | CATPPRTPQETQYF | TRBJ2-5 | TRBV25-1 | - | 14
TGTGCCAGCAGCTATCTAGGGGGCGGGACTCCCGGCAATGAGCAGTTCTTC | CASSYLGGGTPGNEQFF | TRBJ2-1 | TRBV5-6 | - | 17
TGTGCCAGCACCAGCGGCACCGGGGAGCTGTTTTTT | CASTSGTGELFF | TRBJ2-2 | TRBV7-3 | - | 12
TGCGCCAGCAGCCAAGATCAGGGACTAGCGGGATCCGGGGAGCTGTTTTTT | CASSQDQGLAGSGELFF | TRBJ2-2 | TRBV4-3 | TRBD2 | 17